This T cell receptor beta chain was found in a study of PD-1 blockade in classical Hodgkin lymphoma. Using immunoSEQ multiplex PCR, the repertoire was profiled, and TCRdb retains in-frame clones only, with some absent. Of approximately 28,000 clones listed, 70% to 85% are singletons. CDR1 is SGHDT, CDR2 YYEEEE, per germline. CDR3 length: 16 residues. V shed 0 bases and J shed 2 bases, with 12 bases lying between them. Time point here: cycle 4 day 1 (C4D1), after less than 7 weeks of nivolumab. Every one of the patients relapsed after autologous stem cell transplantation (brentuximab vedotin exposure was variable). Negative magnetic selection isolated CD4+ T cells from thawed PBMCs.

The input for sequencing was CD4+ T cells from blood, taken before the fourth cycle of nivolumab. The clonotype comes from a human donor with classical Hodgkin lymphoma. The chain has TRBV5-6 and TRBJ2-1; a weak D match, TRBD2 (5 bases). The CDR3 is CASSLVVSATYNEQFF. The CDR3 nucleotides read TGTGCCAGCAGCTTGGTAGTTAGCGCGACCTACAATGAGCAGTTCTTC. The entire variable domain, with the rest obtained from reference TRBV5-6 and TRBJ2-1, is as follows: DAGVTQSPTHLIKTRGQQVTLRCSPKSGHDTVSWYQQALGQGPQFIFQYYEEEERQRGNFPDRFSGHQFPNYSSELNVNALLLGDSALYLCASSLVVSATYNEQFFGPGTRLTVL.